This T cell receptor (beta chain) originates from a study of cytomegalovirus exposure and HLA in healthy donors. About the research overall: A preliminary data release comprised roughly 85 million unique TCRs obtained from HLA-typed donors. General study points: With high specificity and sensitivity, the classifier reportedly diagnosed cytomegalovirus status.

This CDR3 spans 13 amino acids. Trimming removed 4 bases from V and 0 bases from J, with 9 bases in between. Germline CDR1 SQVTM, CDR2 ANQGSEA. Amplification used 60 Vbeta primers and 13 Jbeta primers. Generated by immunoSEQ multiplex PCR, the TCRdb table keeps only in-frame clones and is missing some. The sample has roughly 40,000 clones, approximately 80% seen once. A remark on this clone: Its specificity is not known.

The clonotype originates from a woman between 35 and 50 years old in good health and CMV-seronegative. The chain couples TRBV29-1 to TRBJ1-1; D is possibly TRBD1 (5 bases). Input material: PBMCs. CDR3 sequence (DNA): TGCAGCGTTGTCCAGGACATGAACACTGAAGCTTTCTTT. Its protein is CSVVQDMNTEAFF.